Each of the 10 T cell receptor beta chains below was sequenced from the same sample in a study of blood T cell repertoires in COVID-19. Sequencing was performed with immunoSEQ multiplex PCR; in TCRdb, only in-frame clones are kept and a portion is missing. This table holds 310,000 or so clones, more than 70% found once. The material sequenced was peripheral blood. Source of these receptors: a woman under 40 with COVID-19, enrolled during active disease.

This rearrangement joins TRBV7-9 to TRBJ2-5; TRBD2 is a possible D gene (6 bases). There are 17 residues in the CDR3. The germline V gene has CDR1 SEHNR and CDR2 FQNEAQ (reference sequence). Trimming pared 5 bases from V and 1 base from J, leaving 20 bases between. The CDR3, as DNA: TGTGCCAGCAGCACCCAGTCGGGACTCTTGCCCCAAGAGACCCAGTACTTC. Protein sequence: CASSTQSGLLPQETQYF.

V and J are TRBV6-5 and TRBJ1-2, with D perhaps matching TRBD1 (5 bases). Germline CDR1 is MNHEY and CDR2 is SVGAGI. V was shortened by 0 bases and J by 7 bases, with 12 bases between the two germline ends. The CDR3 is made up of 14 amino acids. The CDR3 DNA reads TGTGCCAGCAGTTACTCGCGGGGCGCGGGTGGCTACACCTTC. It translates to CASSYSRGAGGYTF.

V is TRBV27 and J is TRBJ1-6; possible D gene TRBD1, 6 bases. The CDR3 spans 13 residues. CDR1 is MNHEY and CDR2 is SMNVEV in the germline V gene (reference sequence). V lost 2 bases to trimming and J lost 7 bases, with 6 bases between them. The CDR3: CASSLQGNSPLHF. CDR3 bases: TGTGCCAGCAGTTTACAGGGGAATTCACCCCTCCACTTT.

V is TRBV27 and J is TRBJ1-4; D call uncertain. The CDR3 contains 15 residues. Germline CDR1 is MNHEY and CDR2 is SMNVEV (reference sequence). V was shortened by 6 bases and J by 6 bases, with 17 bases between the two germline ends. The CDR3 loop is CASRRLIRGDEKLFF. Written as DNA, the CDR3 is TGTGCCAGCAGAAGGCTAATTCGAGGAGATGAAAAACTGTTTTTT.

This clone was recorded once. The CDR3 DNA sequence: TGTGCCAGCACCATTGGCGGGAGTGAGCAGTACTTC. It specifies CASTIGGSEQYF. The chain employs TRBV12-3 or TRBV12-4 and TRBJ2-7, with 7 bases identical to TRBD2. Trimming removed 7 bases from V and 7 bases from J; junction bases left unmatched: 7. The CDR3 runs to 12 residues.

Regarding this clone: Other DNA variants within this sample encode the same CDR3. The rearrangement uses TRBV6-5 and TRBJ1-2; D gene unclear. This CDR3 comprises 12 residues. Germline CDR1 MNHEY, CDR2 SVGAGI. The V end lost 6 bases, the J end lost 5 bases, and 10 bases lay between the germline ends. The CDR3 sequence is CASSPGLYGYTF. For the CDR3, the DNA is TGTGCCAGCAGCCCAGGTCTTTATGGCTACACCTTC.

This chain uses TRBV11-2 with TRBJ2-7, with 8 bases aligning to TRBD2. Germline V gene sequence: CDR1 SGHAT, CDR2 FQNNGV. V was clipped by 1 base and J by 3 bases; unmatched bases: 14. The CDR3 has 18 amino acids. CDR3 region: CASSLVGSGTPRDYEQYF. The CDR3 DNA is TGTGCCAGCAGCTTAGTAGGTAGCGGGACCCCCAGGGACTACGAGCAGTACTTC.

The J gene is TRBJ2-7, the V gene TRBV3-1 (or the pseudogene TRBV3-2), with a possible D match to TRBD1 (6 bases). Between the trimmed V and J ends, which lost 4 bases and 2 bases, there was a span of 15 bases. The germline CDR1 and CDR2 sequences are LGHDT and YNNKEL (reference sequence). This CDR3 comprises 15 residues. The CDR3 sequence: CASSLLAGVAYEQYF. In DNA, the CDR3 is TGTGCCAGCAGCCTCCTGGCAGGGGTTGCCTACGAGCAGTACTTC.

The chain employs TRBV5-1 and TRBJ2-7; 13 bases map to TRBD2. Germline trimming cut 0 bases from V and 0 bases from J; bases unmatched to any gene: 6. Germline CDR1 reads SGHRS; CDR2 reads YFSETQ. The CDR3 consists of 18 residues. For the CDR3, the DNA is TGCGCCAGCAGCTTGGCACTAGCGGGAGGGTCCTACTCCTACGAGCAGTACTTC. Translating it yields CASSLALAGGSYSYEQYF.

This CDR3 is CASNTDRANDTEAFF. DNA of the CDR3: TGTGCCAGCAATACGGACAGGGCGAACGACACTGAAGCTTTCTTT. V usage is TRBV6-6 and J usage is TRBJ1-1, with 8 positions matching TRBD1. The germline CDR1 and CDR2 sequences are MNHNY and SVGAGI (reference sequence). V was clipped by 7 bases and J by 3 bases; unmatched bases: 10. The CDR3 runs 15 residues.